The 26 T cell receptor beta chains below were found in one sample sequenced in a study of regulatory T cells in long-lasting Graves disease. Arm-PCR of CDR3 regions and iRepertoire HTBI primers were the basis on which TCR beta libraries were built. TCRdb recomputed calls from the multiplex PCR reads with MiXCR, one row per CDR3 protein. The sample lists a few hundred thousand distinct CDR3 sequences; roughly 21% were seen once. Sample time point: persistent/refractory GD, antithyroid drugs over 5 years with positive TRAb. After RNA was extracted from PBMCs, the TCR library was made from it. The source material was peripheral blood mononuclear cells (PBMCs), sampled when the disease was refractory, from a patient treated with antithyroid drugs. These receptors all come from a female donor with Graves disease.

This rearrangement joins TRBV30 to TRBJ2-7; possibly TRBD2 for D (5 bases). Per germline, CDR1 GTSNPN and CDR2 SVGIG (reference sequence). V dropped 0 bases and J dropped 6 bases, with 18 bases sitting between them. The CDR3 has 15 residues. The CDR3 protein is CAWSVLYEGLGEQYF. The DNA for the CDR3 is TGTGCCTGGAGTGTATTGTACGAGGGATTGGGCGAGCAGTACTTC.

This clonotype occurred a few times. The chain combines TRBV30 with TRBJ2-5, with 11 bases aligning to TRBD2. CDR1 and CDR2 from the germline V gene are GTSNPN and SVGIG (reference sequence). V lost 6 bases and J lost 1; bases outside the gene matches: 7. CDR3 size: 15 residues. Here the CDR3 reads CACSPGLAVQETQYF. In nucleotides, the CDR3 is TGTGCCTGTTCGCCGGGACTAGCGGTCCAAGAGACCCAGTACTTC.

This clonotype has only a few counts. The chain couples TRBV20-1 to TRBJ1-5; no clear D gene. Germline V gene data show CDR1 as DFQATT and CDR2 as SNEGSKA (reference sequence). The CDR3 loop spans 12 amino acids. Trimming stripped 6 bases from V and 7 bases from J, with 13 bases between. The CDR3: CSATDLGQPQHF. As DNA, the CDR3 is TGCAGTGCCACGGACCTCGGGCAGCCCCAGCATTTT.

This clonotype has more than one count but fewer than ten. The CDR3 nucleotides are TGTGCCAGTAGTACCCCGACAGGACAAGAGACCCAGTACTTC. This translates into CASSTPTGQETQYF. The chain has TRBV19 and TRBJ2-5; TRBD1 is a possible D gene (6 bases). V lost 4 bases to trimming and J lost 2 bases, with 11 bases between them. Germline values: CDR1 LNHDA, CDR2 SQIVND (reference sequence). This CDR3 is built from 14 residues. Complete variable domain (other parts from reference TRBV19 and TRBJ2-5): DGGITQSPKYLFRKEGQNVTLSCEQNLNHDAMYWYRQDPGQGLRLIYYSQIVNDFQKGDIAEGYSVSREKKESFPLTVTSAQKNPTAFYLCASSTPTGQETQYFGPGTRLLVL.

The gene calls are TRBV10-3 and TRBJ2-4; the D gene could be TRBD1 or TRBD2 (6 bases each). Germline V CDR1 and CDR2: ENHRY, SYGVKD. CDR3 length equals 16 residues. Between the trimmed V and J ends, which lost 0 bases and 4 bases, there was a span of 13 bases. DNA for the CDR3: TGTGCCATCAGTGAGTCAGCAGGGGAGGTGAAAAACATTCAGTACTTC. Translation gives CAISESAGEVKNIQYF.

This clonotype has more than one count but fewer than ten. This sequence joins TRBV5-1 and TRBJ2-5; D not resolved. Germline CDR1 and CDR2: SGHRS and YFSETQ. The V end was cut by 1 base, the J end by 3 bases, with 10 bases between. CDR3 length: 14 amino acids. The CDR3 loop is CASSLTATEETQYF. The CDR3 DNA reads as TGCGCCAGCAGCTTGACAGCCACGGAAGAGACCCAGTACTTC.

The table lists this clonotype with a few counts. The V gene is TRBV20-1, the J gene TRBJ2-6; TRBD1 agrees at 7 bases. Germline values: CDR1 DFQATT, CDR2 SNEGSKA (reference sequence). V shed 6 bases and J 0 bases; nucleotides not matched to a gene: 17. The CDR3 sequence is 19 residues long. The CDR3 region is CSADAGDRSFSSGANVLTF. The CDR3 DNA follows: TGCAGTGCCGACGCAGGGGACAGATCCTTTAGCTCTGGGGCCAACGTCCTGACTTTC.

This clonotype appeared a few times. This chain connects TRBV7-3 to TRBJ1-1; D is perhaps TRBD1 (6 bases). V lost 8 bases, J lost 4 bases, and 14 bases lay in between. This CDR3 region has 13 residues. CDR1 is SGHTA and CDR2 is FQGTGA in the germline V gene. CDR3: CASGGGAGTEAFF. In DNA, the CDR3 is TGTGCCAGCGGGGGGGGGGCAGGCACTGAAGCTTTCTTT.

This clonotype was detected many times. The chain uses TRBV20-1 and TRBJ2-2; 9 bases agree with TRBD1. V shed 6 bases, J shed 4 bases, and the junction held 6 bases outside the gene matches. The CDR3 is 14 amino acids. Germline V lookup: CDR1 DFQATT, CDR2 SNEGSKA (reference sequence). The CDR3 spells CSAPGTGLTGELFF. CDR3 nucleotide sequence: TGCAGTGCCCCTGGGACAGGGCTCACCGGGGAGCTGTTTTTT.

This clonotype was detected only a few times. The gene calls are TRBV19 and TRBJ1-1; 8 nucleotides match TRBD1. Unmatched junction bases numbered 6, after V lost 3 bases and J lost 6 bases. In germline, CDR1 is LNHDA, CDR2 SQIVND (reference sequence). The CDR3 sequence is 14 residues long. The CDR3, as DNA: TGTGCCAGTAGTATGGCACAGGGGGTCCCTGAAGCTTTCTTT. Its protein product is CASSMAQGVPEAFF.

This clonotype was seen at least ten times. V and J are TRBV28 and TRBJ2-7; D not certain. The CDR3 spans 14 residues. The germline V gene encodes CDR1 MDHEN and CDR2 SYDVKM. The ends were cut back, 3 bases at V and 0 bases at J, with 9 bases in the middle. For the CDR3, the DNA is TGTGCCAGCAGTTTCATGTATCTCTCCTACGAGCAGTACTTC. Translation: CASSFMYLSYEQYF. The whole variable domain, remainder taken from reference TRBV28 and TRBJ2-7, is DVKVTQSSRYLVKRTGEKVFLECVQDMDHENMFWYRQDPGLGLRLIYFSYDVKMKEKGDIPEGYSVSREKKERFSLILESASTNQTSMYLCASSFMYLSYEQYFGPGTRLTVT.

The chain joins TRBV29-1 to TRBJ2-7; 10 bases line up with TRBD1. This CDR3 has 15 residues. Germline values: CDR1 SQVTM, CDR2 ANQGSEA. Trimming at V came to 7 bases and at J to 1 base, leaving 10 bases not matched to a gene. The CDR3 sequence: CSAVRDRGVSYEQYF. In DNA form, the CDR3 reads TGCAGCGCTGTGAGGGACAGGGGAGTTTCCTACGAGCAGTACTTC.

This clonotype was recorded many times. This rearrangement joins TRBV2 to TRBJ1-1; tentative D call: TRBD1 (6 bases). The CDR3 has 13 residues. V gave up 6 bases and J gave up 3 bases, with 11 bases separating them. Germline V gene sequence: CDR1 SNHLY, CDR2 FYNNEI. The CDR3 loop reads CASSDRWDTEAFF. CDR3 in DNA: TGTGCCAGCAGCGACAGGTGGGACACTGAAGCTTTCTTT. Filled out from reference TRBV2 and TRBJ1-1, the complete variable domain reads EPEVTQTPSHQVTQMGQEVILRCVPISNHLYFYWYRQILGQKVEFLVSFYNNEISEKSEIFDDQFSVERPDGSNFTLKIRSTKLEDSAMYFCASSDRWDTEAFFGQGTRLTVV.

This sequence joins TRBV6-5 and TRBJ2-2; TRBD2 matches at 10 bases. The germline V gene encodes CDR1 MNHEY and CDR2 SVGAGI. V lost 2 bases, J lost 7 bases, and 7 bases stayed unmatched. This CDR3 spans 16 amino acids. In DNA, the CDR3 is TGTGCCAGCAGTTACCTGGCTAGCGGGAGTTTCGGGGAGCTGTTTTTT. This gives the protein CASSYLASGSFGELFF.

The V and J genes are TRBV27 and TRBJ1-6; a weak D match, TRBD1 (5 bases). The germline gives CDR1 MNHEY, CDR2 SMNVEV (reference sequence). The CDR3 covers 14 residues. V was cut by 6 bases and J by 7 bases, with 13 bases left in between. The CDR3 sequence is CASRPGLGNSPLHF. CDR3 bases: TGTGCCAGCAGGCCGGGACTGGGAAATTCACCCCTCCACTTT.

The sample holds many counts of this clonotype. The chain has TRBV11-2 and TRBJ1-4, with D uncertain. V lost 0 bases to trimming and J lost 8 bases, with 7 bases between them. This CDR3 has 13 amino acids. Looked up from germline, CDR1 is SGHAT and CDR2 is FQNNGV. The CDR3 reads CASSLDTREKLFF. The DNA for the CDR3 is TGTGCCAGCAGCTTAGATACGAGGGAAAAACTGTTTTTT.

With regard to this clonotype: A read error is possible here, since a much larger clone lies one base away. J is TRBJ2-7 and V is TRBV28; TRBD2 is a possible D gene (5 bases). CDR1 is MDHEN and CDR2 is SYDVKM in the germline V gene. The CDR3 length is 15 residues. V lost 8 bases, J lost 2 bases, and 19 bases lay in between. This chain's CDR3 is CASSAPETIPYEQYF. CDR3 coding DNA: TGTGCCAGCTCCGCCCCCGAGACTATTCCCTACGAGCAGTACTTC.

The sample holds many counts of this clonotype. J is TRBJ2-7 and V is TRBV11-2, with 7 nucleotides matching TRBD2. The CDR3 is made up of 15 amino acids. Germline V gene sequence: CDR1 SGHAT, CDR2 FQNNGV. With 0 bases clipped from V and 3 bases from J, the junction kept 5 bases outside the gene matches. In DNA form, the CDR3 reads TGTGCCAGCAGCTTAGAGCGGGGCGGGAGCTACGAGCAGTACTTC. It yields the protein CASSLERGGSYEQYF.

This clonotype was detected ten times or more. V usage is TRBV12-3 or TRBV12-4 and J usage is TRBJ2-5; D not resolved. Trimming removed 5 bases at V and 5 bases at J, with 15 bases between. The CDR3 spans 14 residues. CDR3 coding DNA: TGTGCCAGCAGTCCCGGGCCGGTAGAGGAGACCCAGTACTTC. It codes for CASSPGPVEETQYF.

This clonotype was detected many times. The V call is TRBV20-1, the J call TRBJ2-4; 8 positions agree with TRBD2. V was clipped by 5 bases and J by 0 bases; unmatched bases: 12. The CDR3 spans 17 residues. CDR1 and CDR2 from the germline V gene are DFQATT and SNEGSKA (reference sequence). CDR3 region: CSAGGTSGHLAKNIQYF. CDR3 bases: TGCAGTGCTGGGGGCACTAGCGGCCACCTAGCCAAAAACATTCAGTACTTC.

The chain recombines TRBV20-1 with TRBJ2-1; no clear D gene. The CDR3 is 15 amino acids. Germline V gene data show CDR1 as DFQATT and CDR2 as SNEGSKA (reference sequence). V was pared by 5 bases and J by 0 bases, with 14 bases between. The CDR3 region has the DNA TGCAGTGCTGAAGGGCTGCCAAGCTCCTACAATGAGCAGTTCTTC. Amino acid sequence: CSAEGLPSSYNEQFF.

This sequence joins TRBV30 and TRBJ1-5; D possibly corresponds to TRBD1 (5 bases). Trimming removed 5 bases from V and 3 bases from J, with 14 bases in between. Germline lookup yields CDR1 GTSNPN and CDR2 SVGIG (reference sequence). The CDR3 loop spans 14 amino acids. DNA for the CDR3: TGTGCCTGGGGACATAGAACGAACAATCAGCCCCAGCATTTT. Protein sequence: CAWGHRTNNQPQHF. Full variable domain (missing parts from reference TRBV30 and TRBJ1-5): SQTIHQWPATLVQPVGSPLSLECTVEGTSNPNLYWYRQAAGRGLQLLFYSVGIGQISSEVPQNLSASRPQDRQFILSSKKLLLSDSGFYLCAWGHRTNNQPQHFGDGTRLSIL.

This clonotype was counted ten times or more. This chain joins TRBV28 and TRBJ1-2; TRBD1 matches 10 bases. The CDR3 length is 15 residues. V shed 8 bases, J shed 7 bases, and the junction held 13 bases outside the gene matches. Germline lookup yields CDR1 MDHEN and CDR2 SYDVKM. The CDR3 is CASLSSATGGSGYTF. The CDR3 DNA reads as TGTGCCAGCCTATCCTCCGCGACAGGGGGCTCTGGCTACACCTTC.

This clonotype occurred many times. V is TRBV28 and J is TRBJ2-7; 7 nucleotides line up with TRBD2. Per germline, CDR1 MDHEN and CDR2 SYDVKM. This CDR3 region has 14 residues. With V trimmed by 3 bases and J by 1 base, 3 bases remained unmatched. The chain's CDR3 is CASSLAGVSYEQYF. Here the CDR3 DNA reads TGTGCCAGCAGTTTGGCGGGAGTATCCTACGAGCAGTACTTC.

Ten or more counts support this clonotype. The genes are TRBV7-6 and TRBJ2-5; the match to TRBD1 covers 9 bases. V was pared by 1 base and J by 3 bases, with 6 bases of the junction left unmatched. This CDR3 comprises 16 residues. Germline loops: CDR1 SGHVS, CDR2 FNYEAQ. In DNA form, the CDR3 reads TGTGCCAGCAGCTTAGTACCGGGACAGGGAGAAGAGACCCAGTACTTC. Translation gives CASSLVPGQGEETQYF.

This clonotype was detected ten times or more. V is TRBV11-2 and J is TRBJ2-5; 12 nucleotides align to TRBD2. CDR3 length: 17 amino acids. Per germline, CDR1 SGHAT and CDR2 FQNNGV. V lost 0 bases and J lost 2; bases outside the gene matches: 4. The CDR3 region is CASSLELAGGHQETQYF. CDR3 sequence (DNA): TGTGCCAGCAGCTTAGAACTAGCGGGAGGTCATCAAGAGACCCAGTACTTC.